A single sample gave rise to the 17 T cell receptor beta chains below, sequenced in a study of T cell repertoires in cytomegalovirus infection. TCRdb re-derived calls from the reads in MiXCR, one entry per CDR3 protein. Of about 770,000 distinct CDR3 sequences in the sample, almost 30% were seen once. Their antigens are not known. Sequencing used cultured CD8+ T cells from PBMCs, obtained from culture after CMV antigen stimulation. The source of these receptors is a human donor in good health (CMV status not recorded). Some clones in this sample may be carry-over from other donors' samples.

The chain links TRBV7-9 to TRBJ1-1, with D uncertain. The length of the CDR3 is 14 residues. Trimming took off 7 bases at V and 3 bases at J, with 15 bases between the two ends. From germline, CDR1 is SEHNR and CDR2 FQNEAQ (reference sequence). Written as DNA, the CDR3 is TGTGCCAGCACCCAGCCAGCGGGCGACACTGAAGCTTTCTTT. Residues: CASTQPAGDTEAFF.

This clonotype came up many times. The rearrangement uses TRBV12-3 or TRBV12-4 and TRBJ2-1; D unclear. V lost 6 bases and J 8 bases, leaving 20 bases between the germline ends. This CDR3 spans 15 amino acids. CDR3 DNA sequence: TGTGCCAGCAGCCCCCCGTCCCATCTCTGGCATGAGCAGTTCTTC. Its protein product is CASSPPSHLWHEQFF.

This clonotype was counted only a few times. J is TRBJ2-1 and V is TRBV29-1; D not certain. This CDR3 comprises 16 residues. Trimming took 3 bases from V and 0 from J, leaving 15 bases between them. The V gene's germline CDR1 is SQVTM and CDR2 ANQGSEA. The CDR3 reads CSVERPTLNSYNEQFF. The CDR3 nucleotides are TGCAGCGTTGAGCGCCCCACCCTCAACTCCTACAATGAGCAGTTCTTC.

The rearrangement joins TRBV19 to TRBJ2-1; 10 bases agree with TRBD2. CDR1 and CDR2 from the germline V gene are LNHDA and SQIVND (reference sequence). Unmatched junction bases numbered 9, after V lost 3 bases and J lost 4 bases. The CDR3 has 17 amino acids. The CDR3 sequence is CASSISFSGGLYNEQFF. CDR3 in DNA: TGTGCCAGTAGTATTTCCTTTAGCGGGGGGCTATACAATGAGCAGTTCTTC. The whole variable domain, filled in from reference TRBV19 and TRBJ2-1, reads DGGITQSPKYLFRKEGQNVTLSCEQNLNHDAMYWYRQDPGQGLRLIYYSQIVNDFQKGDIAEGYSVSREKKESFPLTVTSAQKNPTAFYLCASSISFSGGLYNEQFFGPGTRLTVL.

This chain links TRBV7-8 with TRBJ2-1, with TRBD2 identical over 7 bases. The germline V gene encodes CDR1 SGHVS and CDR2 FQNEAQ. Trimming at V came to 2 bases and at J to 8 bases, leaving 6 bases not matched to a gene. CDR3 size: 14 residues. CDR3 sequence (DNA): TGTGCCAGCAGCTTACGGGGGGATGGGGATGAGCAGTTCTTC. It yields the protein CASSLRGDGDEQFF.

The chain joins TRBV28 to TRBJ2-2; no clear D. V was pared by 1 base and J by 3 bases, with 12 bases between. The germline gives CDR1 MDHEN, CDR2 SYDVKM. CDR3 length: 16 residues. CDR3 nucleotides: TGTGCCAGCAGTTTATCGGAGACTCCCTACACCGGGGAGCTGTTTTTT. Translation: CASSLSETPYTGELFF.

This clonotype has only one observation. The chain carries TRBV7-9 and TRBJ1-2; D may be TRBD1 (5 bases). The CDR3 runs to 16 residues. V lost 3 bases and J 4 bases, leaving 18 bases between the germline ends. The germline CDR1 and CDR2 sequences are SEHNR and FQNEAQ (reference sequence). In DNA form, the CDR3 reads TGTGCCAGCAGCTTTGGCCAGGACTTAAGGGGCTATGGCTACACCTTC. Translating gives CASSFGQDLRGYGYTF.

In its sample, this clonotype was seen a few times. The CDR3 DNA sequence: TGTGCCAGCAAATGGACAGGGGGCTATGGCTACACCTTC. Translated: CASKWTGGYGYTF. This chain links TRBV6-2 or TRBV6-3 with TRBJ1-2; TRBD1 aligns across 10 bases. Germline CDR1 reads MNHEY; CDR2 reads SVGEGT. V shed 7 bases, J shed 4 bases, and the junction held 3 bases outside the gene matches. The CDR3 length is 13 residues.

The V call is TRBV7-8, the J call TRBJ2-7; TRBD1 agrees at 10 bases. Germline V gene data show CDR1 as SGHVS and CDR2 as FQNEAQ. The V and J ends lost 1 base and 3 bases, in that order; junction bases with no gene match: 3. The CDR3 runs 15 residues. CDR3 protein: CASSLDRDRGYEQYF. The CDR3 DNA is TGTGCCAGCAGCTTAGACCGGGACAGGGGCTACGAGCAGTACTTC.

V usage is TRBV28 and J usage is TRBJ1-2; D is possibly TRBD1 (5 bases). This CDR3 is 16 amino acids long. Germline CDR1 reads MDHEN; CDR2 reads SYDVKM. V was cut by 6 bases and J by 0 bases, with 17 bases left in between. CDR3 coding DNA: TGTGCCAGCAGCACCATTCCGGGGGTAGCTAACTATGGCTACACCTTC. It is translated as CASSTIPGVANYGYTF.

The chain recombines TRBV7-6 with TRBJ2-3; 7 nucleotides line up with TRBD1. The CDR3 is 12 residues long. Trimming removed 7 bases from V and 8 bases from J; junction bases left unmatched: 6. Germline values: CDR1 SGHVS, CDR2 FNYEAQ. Here the CDR3 reads CASTLGGRTQYF. The CDR3 DNA reads TGTGCCAGCACGTTAGGGGGCCGTACGCAGTATTTT.

V usage is TRBV7-9 and J usage is TRBJ1-4, with D possibly TRBD1 on 5 matching bases. The CDR3 consists of 14 residues. V shed 1 base and J shed 8 bases, with 11 bases lying between them. Germline values: CDR1 SEHNR, CDR2 FQNEAQ (reference sequence). The CDR3 sequence is CASSLVGKGEKLFF. CDR3 DNA: TGTGCCAGCAGCTTAGTGGGCAAGGGGGAAAAACTGTTTTTT.

This clonotype was detected a few times. This chain links TRBV9 with TRBJ1-1, with no clear D. Trimming pared 3 bases from V and 6 bases from J, leaving 9 bases between. Germline V gene data show CDR1 as SGDLS and CDR2 as YYNGEE. The CDR3 length is 12 residues. DNA of the CDR3: TGTGCCAGCAGCGACCAACAGTCTGAAGCTTTCTTT. Its translation: CASSDQQSEAFF.

This clonotype was detected only a few times. The V and J genes are TRBV7-9 and TRBJ1-1; D is perhaps TRBD1 (5 bases). CDR3 length: 13 residues. Trimming cost V 5 bases and J 3 bases, with 10 bases left between them. CDR1 is SEHNR, CDR2 FQNEAQ, per germline (reference sequence). The CDR3 here is CASSAAGHTEAFF. For the CDR3, the DNA is TGTGCCAGCAGCGCAGCAGGGCACACTGAAGCTTTCTTT.

The J gene is TRBJ2-7, the V gene TRBV6-2 or TRBV6-3, with 7 bases fitting TRBD2. The CDR3 is made up of 14 amino acids. After removal of 4 bases from V and 2 bases from J, the junction contained 5 bases not matched to a gene. Germline V gene lookup returns CDR1 MNHEY and CDR2 SVGEGT. In nucleotides, the CDR3 is TGTGCCAGCAGTTTGGCGGGGGACCCCTACGAGCAGTACGTC. Residues: CASSLAGDPYEQYV.

The chain couples TRBV20-1 to TRBJ2-3; TRBD2 might be the D (5 bases). The CDR3 sequence is 13 residues long. V gave up 6 bases and J gave up 4 bases, with 14 bases separating them. The germline V gene encodes CDR1 DFQATT and CDR2 SNEGSKA (reference sequence). CDR3 in DNA: TGCAGTGCCGAGATATACGGGGCAGATACGCAGTATTTT. Protein: CSAEIYGADTQYF.

This clonotype was seen repeatedly, ten times or more. The genes are TRBV19 and TRBJ1-2; 8 bases align to TRBD1. J was trimmed by 2 bases and V by 7 bases; bases with no gene match: 9. The CDR3 is 15 amino acids. The V gene's germline CDR1 is LNHDA and CDR2 SQIVND (reference sequence). In DNA, the CDR3 is TGTGCCAGTACCGGGACAGGCTCACCAAACTATGGCTACACCTTC. Translation: CASTGTGSPNYGYTF.